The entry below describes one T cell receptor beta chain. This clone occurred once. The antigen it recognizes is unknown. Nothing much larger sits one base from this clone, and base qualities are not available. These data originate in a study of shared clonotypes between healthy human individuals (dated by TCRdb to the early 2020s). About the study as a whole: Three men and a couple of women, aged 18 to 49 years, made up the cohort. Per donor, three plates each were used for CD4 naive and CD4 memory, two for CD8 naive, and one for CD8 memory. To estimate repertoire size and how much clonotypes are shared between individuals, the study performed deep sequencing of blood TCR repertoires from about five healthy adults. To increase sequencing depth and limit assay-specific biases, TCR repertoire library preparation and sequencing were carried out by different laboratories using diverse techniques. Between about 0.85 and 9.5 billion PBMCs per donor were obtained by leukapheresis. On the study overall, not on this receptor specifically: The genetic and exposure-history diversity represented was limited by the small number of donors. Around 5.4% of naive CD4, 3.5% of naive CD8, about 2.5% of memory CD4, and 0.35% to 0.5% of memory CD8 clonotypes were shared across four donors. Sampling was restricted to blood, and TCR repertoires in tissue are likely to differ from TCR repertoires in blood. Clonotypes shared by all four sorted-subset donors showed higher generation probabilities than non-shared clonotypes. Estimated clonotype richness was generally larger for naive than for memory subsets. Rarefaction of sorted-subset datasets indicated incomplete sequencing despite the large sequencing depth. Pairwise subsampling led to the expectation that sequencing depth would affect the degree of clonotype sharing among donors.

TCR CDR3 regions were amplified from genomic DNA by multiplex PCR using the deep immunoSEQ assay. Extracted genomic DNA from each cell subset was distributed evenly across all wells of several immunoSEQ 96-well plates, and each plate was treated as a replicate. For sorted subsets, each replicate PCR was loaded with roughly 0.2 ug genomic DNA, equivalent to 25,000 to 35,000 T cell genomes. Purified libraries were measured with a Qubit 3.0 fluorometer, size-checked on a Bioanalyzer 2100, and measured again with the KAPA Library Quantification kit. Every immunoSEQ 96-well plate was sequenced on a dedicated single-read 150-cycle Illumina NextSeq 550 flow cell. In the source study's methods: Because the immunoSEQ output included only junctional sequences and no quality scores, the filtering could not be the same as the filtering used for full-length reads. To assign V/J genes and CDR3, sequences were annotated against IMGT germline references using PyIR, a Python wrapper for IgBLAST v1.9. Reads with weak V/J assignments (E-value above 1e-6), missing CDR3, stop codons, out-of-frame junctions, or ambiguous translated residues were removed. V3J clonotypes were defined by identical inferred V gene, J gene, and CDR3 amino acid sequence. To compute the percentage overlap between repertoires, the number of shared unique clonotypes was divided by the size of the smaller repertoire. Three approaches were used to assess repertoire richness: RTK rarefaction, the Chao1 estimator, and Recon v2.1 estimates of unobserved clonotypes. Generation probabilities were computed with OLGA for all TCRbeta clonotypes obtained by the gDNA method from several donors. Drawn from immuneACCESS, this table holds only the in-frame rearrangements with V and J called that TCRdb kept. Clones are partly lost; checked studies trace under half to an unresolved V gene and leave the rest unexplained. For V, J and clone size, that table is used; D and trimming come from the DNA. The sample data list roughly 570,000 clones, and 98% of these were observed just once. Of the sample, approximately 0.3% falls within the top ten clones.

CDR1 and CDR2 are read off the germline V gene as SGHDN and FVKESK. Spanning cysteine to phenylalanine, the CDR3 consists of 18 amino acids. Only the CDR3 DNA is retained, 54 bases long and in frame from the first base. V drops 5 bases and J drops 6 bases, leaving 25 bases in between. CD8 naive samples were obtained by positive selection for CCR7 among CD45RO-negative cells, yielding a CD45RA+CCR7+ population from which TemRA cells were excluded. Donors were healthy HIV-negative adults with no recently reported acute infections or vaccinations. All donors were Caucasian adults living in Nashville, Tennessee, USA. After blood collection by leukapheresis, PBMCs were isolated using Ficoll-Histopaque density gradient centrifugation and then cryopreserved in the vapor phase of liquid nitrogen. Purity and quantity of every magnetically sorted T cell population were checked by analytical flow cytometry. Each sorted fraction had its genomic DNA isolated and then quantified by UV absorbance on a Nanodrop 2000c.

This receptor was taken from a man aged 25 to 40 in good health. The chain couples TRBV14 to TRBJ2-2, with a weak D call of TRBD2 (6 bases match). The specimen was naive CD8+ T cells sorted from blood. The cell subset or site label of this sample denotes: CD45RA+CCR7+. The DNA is TGTGCCAGCAGCTCACTTGACCGGGACGCCGGGGGTCCCGGGGAGCTGTTTTTT. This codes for CASSSLDRDAGGPGELFF.